This paragraph covers one T cell receptor beta chain sequence. Clones were read by immunoSEQ multiplex PCR, and TCRdb kept only the in-frame ones, dropping some. The sample includes over 110,000 clones, about 79% of them seen just once. V was clipped by 1 base and J by 1 base, with 13 bases between them. The V gene's germline CDR1 is LGHNA and CDR2 YSLEER. This CDR3 has 16 amino acids. This sample was included in a study of blood T cell repertoires in COVID-19. The sequence came from a man in his fifties or sixties with active or convalescent COVID-19. V is TRBV4-3 and J is TRBJ2-5; tentative D call: TRBD2 (6 bases). Sequenced sample: peripheral blood. CDR3: CASSQASPGAQETQYF. The DNA for the CDR3 is TGCGCCAGCAGCCAAGCGAGCCCGGGAGCCCAAGAGACCCAGTACTTC.